This T cell receptor (beta chain) was captured in a study of T cell responses to AZD1222 COVID-19 vaccine. Findings of the study overall: In a largely white British group with more females than males, clonal diversity was possibly underestimated. Seropositive AZD1222 recipients at baseline numbered only five or six. Unmutated regions of variants are reportedly targeted by nearly half of spike-specific TCRs. Compared with day 0, the breadth and depth of the Spike-specific TCR repertoire rose significantly after two doses of AZD1222.

The CDR3 sequence is 15 residues long. From germline, CDR1 is SGHTA and CDR2 FQGNSA. The V end lost 5 bases, the J end lost 5 bases, and 18 bases lay between the germline ends. Remarks on this clone: Antigen: not known.

Produced via immunoSEQ multiplex PCR; TCRdb's table is partial and in-frame only. The sample carries 57,000 or so clones, around 80% recorded once. The specimen was peripheral blood, collected 28 days after the second AZD1222 dose. The clonotype originates from an adult who received the AZD1222 COVID-19 vaccine. The chain couples TRBV7-2 to TRBJ1-2; D may be TRBD1 (5 bases). CDR3: CASSERRDSPYGYTF. In nucleotides, the CDR3 is TGTGCCAGCAGCGAGCGGAGAGACAGTCCTTATGGCTACACCTTC.